A single sample gave rise to the 29 T cell receptor beta chains below, sequenced in a study of blood T cell repertoires in COVID-19. Method: immunoSEQ multiplex PCR; TCRdb's copy keeps in-frame clones and lacks some. The table lists over 200,000 clones, over 80% of them singletons. What was sequenced was peripheral blood. All receptors derive from a woman in her seventies with active or convalescent COVID-19.

This chain connects TRBV10-2 to TRBJ2-3, with a possible D match to TRBD2 (6 bases). CDR3 length: 15 amino acids. Germline V gene sequence: CDR1 WSHSY, CDR2 SAAADI. The V end was cut by 4 bases, the J end by 3 bases, with 14 bases between. CDR3 region: CASSALTSKTDTQYF. CDR3 sequence (DNA): TGCGCCAGCAGTGCACTGACTAGTAAAACAGATACGCAGTATTTT.

The rearrangement uses TRBV5-1 and TRBJ2-7; the match to TRBD1 covers 7 bases. CDR1 and CDR2 from the germline V gene are SGHRS and YFSETQ. The CDR3 is 14 amino acids. The V segment lost 2 bases and the J segment 3 bases; nucleotides outside the gene matches: 5. The CDR3: CASSFEGGIYEQYF. As DNA, the CDR3 is TGCGCCAGCAGCTTCGAAGGGGGCATCTACGAGCAGTACTTC.

The chain couples TRBV2 to TRBJ1-6; no clear D gene. The CDR3 totals 13 residues. The V gene's germline CDR1 is SNHLY and CDR2 FYNNEI. V gave up 6 bases and J gave up 12 bases, with 15 bases separating them. The CDR3 here is CASSDNLIGPLHF. CDR3 nucleotides: TGTGCCAGCAGCGACAACCTGATTGGACCCCTCCACTTT.

Notes on this clone: This CDR3 is also generated by other DNA sequences in the sample. V gene TRBV5-1 combines with J gene TRBJ2-3; TRBD2 is a possible D gene (6 bases). Between the trimmed V and J ends, which lost 2 bases and 5 bases, there was a span of 6 bases. Germline values: CDR1 SGHRS, CDR2 YFSETQ. The CDR3 consists of 12 residues. The CDR3 protein is CASSFGGDTQYF. The DNA of the CDR3 is TGCGCCAGCAGCTTCGGGGGAGATACGCAGTATTTT.

V is TRBV6-1 and J is TRBJ1-2; 10 nucleotides line up with TRBD1. The CDR3 contains 16 residues. The germline CDR1 and CDR2 sequences are MNHNS and SASEGT. Unmatched junction bases numbered 8, after V lost 2 bases and J lost 5 bases. CDR3 sequence: CASSEQSPDRGYGYTF. CDR3 coding DNA: TGTGCCAGCAGTGAACAATCGCCGGACAGGGGGTATGGCTACACCTTC.

The V and J genes are TRBV7-9 and TRBJ2-2; 10 bases fit TRBD2. CDR3 size: 16 residues. Germline assignment: CDR1 SEHNR and CDR2 FQNEAQ (reference sequence). V shed 2 bases and J 5 bases; nucleotides not matched to a gene: 5. Here the CDR3 reads CASSLLPSGSTGELFF. In DNA form, the CDR3 reads TGTGCCAGCAGCTTACTTCCTAGCGGGAGTACCGGGGAGCTGTTTTTT. Combining the CDR3 with reference TRBV7-9 and TRBJ2-2 gives the whole variable domain DTGVSQNPRHKITKRGQNVTFRCDPISEHNRLYWYRQTLGQGPEFLTYFQNEAQLEKSRLLSDRFSAERPKGSFSTLEIQRTEQGDSAMYLCASSLLPSGSTGELFFGEGSRLTVL.

The rearrangement joins TRBV30 to TRBJ2-5; a possible D gene is TRBD2 (6 bases). The germline CDR1 and CDR2 sequences are GTSNPN and SVGIG (reference sequence). V was clipped by 3 bases and J by 4 bases, with 18 bases between them. The CDR3 sequence is 15 residues long. CDR3 sequence reads: CAWRGWGGRGETQYF. The DNA of the CDR3 is TGTGCCTGGAGGGGATGGGGAGGAAGAGGAGAGACCCAGTACTTC.

The gene calls are TRBV3-1 (or the pseudogene TRBV3-2) and TRBJ1-5, with a tentative D call TRBD1 (5 bases). The CDR3 contains 13 residues. Trimming left V 3 bases short and J 6 bases short, with 9 bases between. Germline assignment: CDR1 LGHDT and CDR2 YNNKEL (reference sequence). CDR3 sequence (DNA): TGTGCCAGCAGCCACCAGGGTACTCAGCCCCAGCATTTT. This translates into CASSHQGTQPQHF.

The CDR3 loop is CASSTHRFPGSYNEQFF. DNA for the CDR3: TGTGCCAGTAGTACGCACAGGTTCCCCGGCTCCTACAATGAGCAGTTCTTC. The rearrangement links TRBV19 to TRBJ2-1; D might be TRBD1 (5 bases). In germline, CDR1 is LNHDA, CDR2 SQIVND (reference sequence). The CDR3 consists of 17 residues. V lost 4 bases and J 0 bases, leaving 16 bases between the germline ends.

This rearrangement joins TRBV11-3 to TRBJ2-7; 9 positions agree with TRBD1. The CDR3 runs 15 residues. Losses at the gene ends were 6 bases for V and 2 bases for J; bases not matched to a gene: 8. Germline CDR1 SGHNT, CDR2 YENEEA. CDR3 coding DNA: TGTGCCAGCAGTTCGGGGACAGGGAACACCTACGAGCAGTACTTC. This translates into CASSSGTGNTYEQYF.

The rearrangement links TRBV4-3 to TRBJ2-1; TRBD1 is a possible D gene (6 bases). CDR1 is LGHNA and CDR2 is YSLEER in the germline V gene. Between the trimmed V and J ends, which lost 2 bases and 6 bases, there was a span of 8 bases. The CDR3 has 13 amino acids. The CDR3 coding sequence is TGCGCCAGCAGCCAACCAGGGGTCAATGAGCAGTTCTTC. This sequence encodes CASSQPGVNEQFF.

The chain combines TRBV5-1 with TRBJ2-1, with D possibly TRBD2 on 6 matching bases. The CDR3 has 16 amino acids. Trimming removed 4 bases from V and 4 bases from J, with 18 bases in between. The germline V gene encodes CDR1 SGHRS and CDR2 YFSETQ. The CDR3 DNA is TGCGCCAGCAGCCTTCTTCCTAGCGCCCAATACAATGAGCAGTTCTTC. It yields the protein CASSLLPSAQYNEQFF.

The chain employs TRBV6-2 or TRBV6-3 and TRBJ2-1, with 9 positions matching TRBD1. Germline V lookup: CDR1 MNHEY, CDR2 SVGEGT. The CDR3 extends over 18 amino acids. The J segment lost 4 bases and the V segment lost 5 bases, leaving 15 bases of the junction unmatched. CDR3 bases: TGTGCCAGCAGTACGGTGGGGACAGGGTTACTTGGTTACAATGAGCAGTTCTTC. It yields the protein CASSTVGTGLLGYNEQFF.

This chain joins TRBV3-1 (or the pseudogene TRBV3-2) and TRBJ1-1, with TRBD1 matching over 7 bases. CDR1 LGHDT and CDR2 YNNKEL come from the germline V gene (reference sequence). The CDR3 totals 14 residues. The J segment lost 1 base and the V segment lost 3 bases, leaving 2 bases of the junction unmatched. The CDR3 loop is CASSHWTGNTEAFF. Here the CDR3 DNA reads TGTGCCAGCAGCCATTGGACAGGGAACACTGAAGCTTTCTTT.

The V call is TRBV2, the J call TRBJ1-1; 8 nucleotides agree with TRBD1. Losses at the gene ends were 7 bases for V and 4 bases for J; bases not matched to a gene: 5. The CDR3 sequence is 13 residues long. The germline gives CDR1 SNHLY, CDR2 FYNNEI. In DNA, the CDR3 is TGTGCCAGCAAACAGGGGGTCGGCACTGAAGCTTTCTTT. Translated: CASKQGVGTEAFF.

The chain joins TRBV5-1 to TRBJ1-5; no clear D gene. V was shortened by 0 bases and J by 9 bases, with 10 bases between the two germline ends. Looked up from germline, CDR1 is SGHRS and CDR2 is YFSETQ. The CDR3 sequence is 13 residues long. CDR3 residues: CASSLAAGRPQHF. The CDR3 DNA follows: TGCGCCAGCAGCTTGGCGGCGGGGAGGCCCCAGCATTTT.

The V and J genes are TRBV5-1 and TRBJ2-4, with D maybe TRBD2 (5 bases). Trimming shortened V by 6 bases and J by 8 bases, and 18 bases separated the two germline ends. Germline V CDR1 and CDR2: SGHRS, YFSETQ. CDR3 length equals 14 residues. CDR3 sequence: CASKAGRERDIQYF. The CDR3 region has the DNA TGCGCCAGCAAGGCCGGCCGGGAAAGAGACATTCAGTACTTC.

V usage is TRBV3-1 (or the pseudogene TRBV3-2) and J usage is TRBJ2-5; perhaps TRBD1 as D (6 bases). Germline V gene data show CDR1 as LGHDT and CDR2 as YNNKEL (reference sequence). There are 13 residues in the CDR3. V lost 5 bases and J 7 bases, leaving 14 bases between the germline ends. The CDR3 region has the DNA TGTGCCAGCAGCACCCGAGGGGGTGGGACCCAGTACTTC. Translating it yields CASSTRGGGTQYF.

In its sample, this clone was seen a few times. The V and J genes are TRBV30 and TRBJ2-1; 11 nucleotides line up with TRBD2. J was trimmed by 3 bases and V by 3 bases; bases with no gene match: 4. Germline CDR1 reads GTSNPN; CDR2 reads SVGIG (reference sequence). The CDR3 extends over 15 amino acids. The CDR3 nucleotides are TGTGCCTGGAGGGGACTAGCGGATTACTACAATGAGCAGTTCTTC. This translates into CAWRGLADYYNEQFF. The full variable domain, with the rest looked up from reference TRBV30 and TRBJ2-1, is SQTIHQWPATLVQPVGSPLSLECTVEGTSNPNLYWYRQAAGRGLQLLFYSVGIGQISSEVPQNLSASRPQDRQFILSSKKLLLSDSGFYLCAWRGLADYYNEQFFGPGTRLTVL.

V usage is TRBV30 and J usage is TRBJ1-1; TRBD1 matches 7 bases. The CDR3 loop spans 13 amino acids. With 4 bases clipped from V and 4 bases from J, the junction kept 6 bases outside the gene matches. Germline lookup yields CDR1 GTSNPN and CDR2 SVGIG (reference sequence). CDR3 nucleotides: TGTGCCTGGAATATCCAGGGGGGCACTGAAGCTTTCTTT. Protein product: CAWNIQGGTEAFF.

J is TRBJ2-3 and V is TRBV29-1; 8 bases agree with TRBD2. V shed 6 bases, J shed 10 bases, and the junction held 12 bases outside the gene matches. The CDR3 is 13 residues long. Germline CDR1 reads SQVTM; CDR2 reads ANQGSEA. In DNA form, the CDR3 reads TGCAGCGTCACACTTAGCGGGGCTAGGGCGCAGTATTTT. Translating it yields CSVTLSGARAQYF.

This chain connects TRBV19 to TRBJ1-2; 10 bases align to TRBD1. V shed 7 bases and J 5 bases; nucleotides not matched to a gene: 10. The CDR3 has 15 residues. The V gene's germline CDR1 is LNHDA and CDR2 SQIVND (reference sequence). CDR3 bases: TGTGCCAGTAACCCGACAGGGGGCTATGGGTATGGCTACACCTTC. This encodes CASNPTGGYGYGYTF.

The chain is built from TRBV6-6 and TRBJ1-4, with D perhaps matching TRBD1 (6 bases). The CDR3 has 15 residues. The germline V gene encodes CDR1 MNHNY and CDR2 SVGAGI (reference sequence). Trimming removed 6 bases at V and 0 bases at J, with 11 bases between. Written as DNA, the CDR3 is TGTGCCAGCAGAATAGAGGGGGCAACTAATGAAAAACTGTTTTTT. Translated: CASRIEGATNEKLFF.

The chain has TRBV3-1 (or the pseudogene TRBV3-2) and TRBJ2-2; tentatively, D is TRBD2 (6 bases). Trimming took 4 bases from V and 6 from J, leaving 6 bases between them. Germline CDR1 LGHDT, CDR2 YNNKEL (reference sequence). This CDR3 comprises 12 residues. CDR3 sequence: CASSREAGELFF. The CDR3 bases are TGTGCCAGCAGCCGGGAGGCCGGGGAGCTGTTTTTT.

About this clone itself: Different DNA sequences within this sample yield the same CDR3. In DNA, the CDR3 is TGCAGTGCTAGCCGTACAGATACGCAGTATTTT. Its translation: CSASRTDTQYF. The chain carries TRBV20-1 and TRBJ2-3; D unclear. Germline assignment: CDR1 DFQATT and CDR2 SNEGSKA (reference sequence). With 3 bases removed from V and 3 bases from J, the gap between germline ends came to 4 bases. The CDR3 runs to 11 residues.

The chain links TRBV11-2 to TRBJ2-5; D gene unclear. The CDR3 is made up of 12 amino acids. Germline CDR1 SGHAT, CDR2 FQNNGV. V shed 2 bases and J shed 4 bases, with 5 bases lying between them. The CDR3 nucleotides are TGTGCCAGCAGCTTATCAGGAGAGACCCAGTACTTC. Its translation: CASSLSGETQYF.

The V gene is TRBV29-1, the J gene TRBJ1-2; possible D gene TRBD1, 5 bases. The V end lost 4 bases, the J end lost 4 bases, and 16 bases lay between the germline ends. Germline V gene lookup returns CDR1 SQVTM and CDR2 ANQGSEA. The CDR3 loop spans 14 amino acids. CDR3 nucleotide sequence: TGCAGCGTTGTAAACCTTGGGGGGTCCTATGGCTACACCTTC. Protein sequence: CSVVNLGGSYGYTF.

This chain links TRBV19 with TRBJ2-6; D not resolved. Germline V gene lookup returns CDR1 LNHDA and CDR2 SQIVND (reference sequence). The CDR3 has 13 residues. V was shortened by 7 bases and J by 1 base, with 5 bases between the two germline ends. CDR3 bases: TGTGCCAGTACCCTTTCTGGGGCCAACGTCCTGACTTTC. It codes for CASTLSGANVLTF. Combining the CDR3 with reference TRBV19 and TRBJ2-6 gives the whole variable domain DGGITQSPKYLFRKEGQNVTLSCEQNLNHDAMYWYRQDPGQGLRLIYYSQIVNDFQKGDIAEGYSVSREKKESFPLTVTSAQKNPTAFYLCASTLSGANVLTFGAGSRLTVL.

The chain uses TRBV14 and TRBJ1-4; no reliable D call. The CDR3 is 15 residues long. Germline V gene sequence: CDR1 SGHDN, CDR2 FVKESK. V shed 6 bases and J shed 1 base, with 12 bases lying between them. CDR3 sequence reads: CASSSHEGTNEKLFF. The CDR3 DNA reads TGTGCCAGCAGTTCACATGAGGGAACTAATGAAAAACTGTTTTTT.